These T cell receptor beta chains were read from a single sample in a study of shared clonotypes between healthy human individuals. Some clones are missing from TCRdb's copy, which holds only in-frame ones; the method was immunoSEQ multiplex PCR. The table shows fewer than 400,000 clones, with around 74% occurring only once. The sequencing sample was made of memory CD4+ T cells sorted from blood. Every receptor here comes from a man younger than 40 in good health. Both conserved end residues are part of each CDR3. The D gene is left open where the match is weak. Rows give clone size only sometimes, using once, few, many, or a class for an expanded clone.

d_call j_call v_call clone_size cdr3_nt cdr3_aa
TRBD1 TRBJ2-4 TRBV5-4 few TGTGCCAGCAGAAGGGACAGGCAAAACATTCAGTACTTC CASRRDRQNIQYF
. TRBJ1-4 TRBV18 . TGTGCCAGCTCCGACAACAGGGTCTCGAGCGAAAAACTGTTTTTT CASSDNRVSSEKLFF
. TRBJ2-5 TRBV5-1 . TGCGCCAGCAGCTCTCCTTCGGTACAAGAGACCCAGTACTTC CASSSPSVQETQYF
. TRBJ2-7 TRBV5-1 . TGCGCCAGCAGATCTCATCAGGCGTCCTACGAGCAGTACTTC CASRSHQASYEQYF
. TRBJ2-3 TRBV7-8 . TGTGCCAGCCGTCCCTGGCGCGGCAGGGGGGCAGATACGCAGTATTTT CASRPWRGRGADTQYF
. TRBJ1-6 TRBV10-1 . TGCGCCAGCAGTGAGCGCTTAGCAGCTCGGGACATAAGCTCCTATAATTCACCCCTCCACTTT CASSERLAARDISSYNSPLHF
TRBD1 TRBJ2-5 TRBV28 . TGTGCCAGCAGTTTACCAGGGGGCGCGGAGACCCAGTACTTC CASSLPGGAETQYF
. TRBJ2-2 TRBV5-1 . TGCGCCAGCAGCTCCACAGCGAACACCGGGGAGCTGTTTTTT CASSSTANTGELFF
. TRBJ1-3 TRBV18 . TGTGCCAGCTCACCACCTCAGACTGGAAACACCATATATTTT CASSPPQTGNTIYF
. TRBJ2-3 TRBV7-2 . TGTGCCAGCAGCCGACGCACAGATACGCAGTATTTT CASSRRTDTQYF
TRBD2 TRBJ2-7 TRBV27 . TGTGCCAGCAGTTTCTCAGCGGGAACATCCCACGAGCAGTACTTC CASSFSAGTSHEQYF
TRBD2 TRBJ2-7 TRBV4-1 few TGCGCCAGCAGCCAATCCGGGGGGTCTCCTGGCGAGCAGTACTTC CASSQSGGSPGEQYF
. TRBJ2-7 TRBV6-5 . TGTGCCAGCAGTTACTCGCTCGGAGGCTCCTACGAGCAGTACTTC CASSYSLGGSYEQYF
. TRBJ2-1 TRBV21-1 many TGTGCCAGCAGCAAGGAAAGTAGCGATGAGCAGTTCTTC CASSKESSDEQFF
TRBD1 TRBJ2-7 TRBV30 . TGTGCCTGGAGTGTGGGGGACAGTACGGCGCAGTACTTC CAWSVGDSTAQYF
. TRBJ2-3 TRBV4-2 . TGTGCCAGTCGCTCCCCGAGCACAGATACGCAGTATTTT CASRSPSTDTQYF
TRBD1 TRBJ2-7 TRBV28 . TGTGCCAGCAGGGGACAGGGGAATAACAACGAGCAGTACTTC CASRGQGNNNEQYF
. TRBJ2-3 TRBV2 . TGTGCCAGCAGTGAACAGACGACTAGCACAGATACGCAGTATTTT CASSEQTTSTDTQYF
. TRBJ2-5 TRBV7-7 . TGTGCCAGCAGCTTAGGGTCAGGGGGGTTTTTGATGGAGACCCAGTACTTC CASSLGSGGFLMETQYF
TRBD2 TRBJ2-1 TRBV18 . TGTGCCAGCTCACCCGCGGGAGGGAGGTATGAGCAGTTCTTC CASSPAGGRYEQFF
. TRBJ2-7 TRBV29-1 few TGCAGCGTTGTCCTGGCCCGCCGTGGGAATCACCAGTCCTACGAGCAGTACTTC CSVVLARRGNHQSYEQYF
. TRBJ2-1 TRBV7-9 . TGTGCCAGCAGCTCGTCCAATGAGCAGTTCTTC CASSSSNEQFF
. TRBJ1-1 TRBV5-1 . TGCGCCAGCAGCTTGGCCGGCAGGGACACTGAAGCTTTCTTT CASSLAGRDTEAFF
. TRBJ2-7 TRBV27 . TGTGCCAGCTTCGGGCTAAGGAGGGGCACTAACTACGAGCAGTACTTC CASFGLRRGTNYEQYF
. TRBJ2-2 TRBV4-2 . TGTGCCAGCAGCCAGGGGGTCGCGAACACCGGGGAGCTGTTTTTT CASSQGVANTGELFF
. TRBJ2-5 TRBV6-1 . TGTGCCAGCGGCCTAATGGGGGGAGAGACCCAGTACTTC CASGLMGGETQYF
. TRBJ1-1 TRBV7-3 . TGTGCCAGCAGCTTCGTGAGGGTGTTAAACACTGAAGCTTTCTTT CASSFVRVLNTEAFF
TRBD1 TRBJ1-2 TRBV28 . TGTGCCAGCAACGGACAGGGTGATCGCTATGGCTACACCTTC CASNGQGDRYGYTF
. TRBJ1-2 TRBV4-2 . TGTGCCAGCAGCCCAGACCTCGGGGGCTACACCTTC CASSPDLGGYTF
TRBD1 TRBJ1-5 TRBV28 . TGTGCCAGCAGTCCAGGGGGCGCGGTCAGTCAGCCCCAGCATTTT CASSPGGAVSQPQHF
TRBD2 TRBJ2-1 TRBV18 . TGTGCCAGCTCCCCCAGCGGGAGAGGTACGTTCTTC CASSPSGRGTFF
TRBD1 TRBJ2-3 TRBV19 . TGTGCCAGTAGTAGACAGGGGGCTAGCACAGATACGCAGTATTTT CASSRQGASTDTQYF
TRBD1 TRBJ1-5 TRBV10-3 . TGTGCCATCAGTGACGGACAGGGCCTTAATCAGCCCCAGCATTTT CAISDGQGLNQPQHF
TRBD2 TRBJ2-5 TRBV14 . TGTGCCAGCAGCACGGGACTAGCGGCGACCCAGTACTTC CASSTGLAATQYF
. TRBJ1-4 TRBV29-1 . TGCAGCGTTGCCCCCTCAGGAGGCGGTGAAAAACTGTTTTTT CSVAPSGGGEKLFF
. TRBJ1-5 TRBV6-5 . TGTGCCAGCAGTTACATAATCGGGGGGCTGCCCCAGCATTTT CASSYIIGGLPQHF
. TRBJ1-1 TRBV5-5 many TGTGCCAGCGGCGCTTCCCGGACTGAAGCTTTCTTT CASGASRTEAFF
. TRBJ2-7 TRBV28 . TGTGCCAGCAGTTTACTTGACTACGAGCAGTACTTC CASSLLDYEQYF
. TRBJ1-2 TRBV6-5 few TGTGCCAGCAGCCCGGACAAATACTATGGCTACACCTTC CASSPDKYYGYTF
. TRBJ2-3 TRBV30 . TGTGCCCAGGAGGGCCGGGGCCACCTAGGAGATACGCAGTATTTT CAQEGRGHLGDTQYF
. TRBJ2-6 TRBV15 . TGTGCCACCAGCAGAGATCGAGCAGGGGCTGGGGCCAACGTCCTGACTTTC CATSRDRAGAGANVLTF
TRBD2 TRBJ2-1 TRBV9 . TGTGCCAGCAGCGTAGGGGCTAGCGGGAACTCCTACAATGAGCAGTTCTTC CASSVGASGNSYNEQFF
TRBD1 TRBJ2-3 TRBV28 . TGTGCCAGCAGTTTAGCCCTATGGGGACAGGGGGCAAATACGCAGTATTTT CASSLALWGQGANTQYF
TRBD2 TRBJ2-3 TRBV5-1 once TGCGCCAGCAGCGAGCAGCCTAGCGGGGCCCCCGGTACGCAGTATTTT CASSEQPSGAPGTQYF
. TRBJ1-2 TRBV28 . TGTGCCAGCAGTTTAGGTGGGACGGGGGGCAATGGCTACACCTTC CASSLGGTGGNGYTF
TRBD1 TRBJ2-3 TRBV27 . TGTGCCAGCAGCCACGCGACAGGGTTAACAATAGGGGCAGATACGCAGTATTTT CASSHATGLTIGADTQYF
TRBD1 TRBJ2-1 TRBV29-1 . TGCAGCGTTGAGCCGGGACAGGGACAACGGAATGAGCGGTTCTTC CSVEPGQGQRNERFF
. TRBJ2-7 TRBV20-1 few TGCAGTGCTATTAGCACCGAGCAGTACTTC CSAISTEQYF